What follows is one T cell receptor beta chain and its context. This entry comes from a study of OX40 agonist ivuxolimab in advanced cancers. The assay was immunoSEQ multiplex PCR, and TCRdb's table has in-frame clones only and misses some. Of tens of thousands of clones listed, around four fifths are singletons. The CDR3 sequence is 16 residues long. Trimming cost V 0 bases and J 5 bases, with 13 bases left between them. Germline CDR1 reads ENHRY; CDR2 reads SYGVKD. V and J are TRBV10-3 and TRBJ1-4; D is possibly TRBD1 (5 bases). This material consisted of CD4+ or CD8+ T cells sorted from blood, taken in a trial of the OX40 agonist ivuxolimab. The origin of this receptor is an adult with an advanced solid tumor such as melanoma, head and neck, liver or kidney cancer. The chain's CDR3 is CAISESGRVGNEKLFF. The CDR3 DNA sequence: TGTGCCATCAGTGAGTCGGGCAGGGTCGGAAATGAAAAACTGTTTTTT.